This note documents a single TCR beta chain sequence. Its antigen is still unknown. Trimming removed 6 bases at V and 10 bases at J, with 16 bases between. Germline assignment: CDR1 ENHRY and CDR2 SYGVKD. The CDR3 contains 13 residues. This specimen belongs to a study of cytomegalovirus exposure and HLA in healthy donors. Study findings and constraints: A list of roughly 180 TCR beta chains associated with cytomegalovirus was given. The majority of TCR sequences were rare, yet some public TCRs appeared in many donors. With high specificity and sensitivity, the classifier reportedly diagnosed cytomegalovirus status.

The data were produced by immunoSEQ multiplex PCR, yet TCRdb's version contains in-frame clones alone and is incomplete. The data hold about 97,000 clones, with about 95% observed a single time. The V gene is TRBV10-3, the J gene TRBJ2-1, with D possibly being TRBD1 (6 bases). Sequenced: PBMCs. The sequence was collected from a woman aged 18-29 years in good health and CMV-seronegative. CDR3 coding DNA: TGTGCCATCAGCCTAGAAACAGGGTCGGAGCAGTTCTTC. The encoded protein is CAISLETGSEQFF.